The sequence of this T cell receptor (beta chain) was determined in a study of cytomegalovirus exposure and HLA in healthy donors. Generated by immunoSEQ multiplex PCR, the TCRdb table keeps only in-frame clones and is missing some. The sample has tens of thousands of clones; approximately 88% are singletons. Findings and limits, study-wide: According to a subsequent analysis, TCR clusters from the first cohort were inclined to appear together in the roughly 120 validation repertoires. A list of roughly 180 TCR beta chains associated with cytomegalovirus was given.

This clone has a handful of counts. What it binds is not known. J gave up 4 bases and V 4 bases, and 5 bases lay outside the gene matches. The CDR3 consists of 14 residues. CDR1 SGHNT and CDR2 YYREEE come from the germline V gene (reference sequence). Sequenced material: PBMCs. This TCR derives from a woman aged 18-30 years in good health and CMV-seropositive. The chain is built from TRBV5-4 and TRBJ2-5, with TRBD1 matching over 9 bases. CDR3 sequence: CASSQQGARETQYF. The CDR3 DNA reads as TGTGCCAGCAGCCAACAGGGGGCGAGAGAGACCCAGTACTTC.